The sample holds a few counts of the clone carrying this T cell receptor (beta chain). The antigen remains undetermined. Each CDR3 protein gets one entry after TCRdb re-called the reads with MiXCR. The profile covers 560,000 or so distinct CDR3 sequences, with 15% to 20% appearing a single time and roughly a quarter taken by the ten largest. This sample was included in a study of T cell repertoires in cytomegalovirus infection. Whole-study context: Both a matching HLA type and CMV infection were indicated by public TCR beta signatures.

Study-level findings and limits: The study identified carriers of CMV plus the relevant HLA from cumulative public TCR beta family frequency. Dominating the ex vivo response were HLA-C-restricted CMV-specific TCR beta clonotypes.

Trimming shortened V by 3 bases and J by 7 bases, and 17 bases separated the two germline ends. Germline V gene data show CDR1 as SNHLY and CDR2 as FYNNEI. CDR3 length: 15 amino acids. This sequence joins TRBV2 and TRBJ2-3; D ambiguous. The specimen was CD8+ T cells from PBMCs. The receptor comes from a human donor in good health (CMV status not recorded). Some clones in this sample may be carry-over from other donors' samples. The CDR3 reads CASSDRPINGYTQYF. The CDR3 DNA is TGTGCCAGCAGTGACCGACCTATCAATGGATATACGCAGTATTTT.